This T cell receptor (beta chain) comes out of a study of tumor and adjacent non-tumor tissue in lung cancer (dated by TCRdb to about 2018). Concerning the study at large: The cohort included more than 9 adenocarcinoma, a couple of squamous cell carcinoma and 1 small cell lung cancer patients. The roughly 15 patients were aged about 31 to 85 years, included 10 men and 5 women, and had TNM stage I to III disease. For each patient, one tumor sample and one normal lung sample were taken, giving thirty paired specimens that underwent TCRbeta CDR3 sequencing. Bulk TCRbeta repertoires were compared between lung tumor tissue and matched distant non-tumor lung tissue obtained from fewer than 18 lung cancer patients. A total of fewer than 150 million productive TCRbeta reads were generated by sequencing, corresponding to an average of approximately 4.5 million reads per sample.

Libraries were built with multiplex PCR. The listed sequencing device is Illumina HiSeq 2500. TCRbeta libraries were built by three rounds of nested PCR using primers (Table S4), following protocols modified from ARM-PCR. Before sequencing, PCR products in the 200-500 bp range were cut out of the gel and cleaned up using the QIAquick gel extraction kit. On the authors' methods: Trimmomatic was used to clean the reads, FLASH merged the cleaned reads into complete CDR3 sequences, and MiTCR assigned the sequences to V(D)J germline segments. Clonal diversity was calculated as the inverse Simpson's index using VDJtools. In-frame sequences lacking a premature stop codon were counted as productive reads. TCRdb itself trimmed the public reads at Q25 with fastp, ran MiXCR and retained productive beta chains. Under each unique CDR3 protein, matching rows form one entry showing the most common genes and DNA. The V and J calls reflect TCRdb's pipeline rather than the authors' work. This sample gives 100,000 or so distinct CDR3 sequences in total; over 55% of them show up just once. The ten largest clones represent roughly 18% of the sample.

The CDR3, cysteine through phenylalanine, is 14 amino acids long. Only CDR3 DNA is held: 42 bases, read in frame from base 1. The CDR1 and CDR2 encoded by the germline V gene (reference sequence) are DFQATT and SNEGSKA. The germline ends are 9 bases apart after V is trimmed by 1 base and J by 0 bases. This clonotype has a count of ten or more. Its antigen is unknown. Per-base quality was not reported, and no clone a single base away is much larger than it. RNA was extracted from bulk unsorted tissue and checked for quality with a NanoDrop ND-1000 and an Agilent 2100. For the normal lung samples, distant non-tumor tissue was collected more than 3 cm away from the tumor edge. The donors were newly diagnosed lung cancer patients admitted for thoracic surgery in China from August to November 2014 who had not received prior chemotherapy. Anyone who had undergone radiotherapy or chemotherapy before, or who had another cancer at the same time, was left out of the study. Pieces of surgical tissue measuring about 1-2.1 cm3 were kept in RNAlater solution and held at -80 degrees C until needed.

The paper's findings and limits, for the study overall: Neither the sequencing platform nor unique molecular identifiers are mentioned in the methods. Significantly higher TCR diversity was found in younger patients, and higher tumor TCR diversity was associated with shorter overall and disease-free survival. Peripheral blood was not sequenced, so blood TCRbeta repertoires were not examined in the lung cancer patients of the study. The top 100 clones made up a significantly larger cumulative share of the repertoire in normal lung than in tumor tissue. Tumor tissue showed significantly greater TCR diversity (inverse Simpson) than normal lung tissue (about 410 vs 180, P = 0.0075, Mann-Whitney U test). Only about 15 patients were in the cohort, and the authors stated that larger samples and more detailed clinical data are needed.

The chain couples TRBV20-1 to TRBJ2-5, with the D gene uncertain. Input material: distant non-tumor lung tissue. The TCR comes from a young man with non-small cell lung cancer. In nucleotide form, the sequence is TGCAGTGCTAGAGTTTATAACCACCAAGAGACCCAGTACTTC. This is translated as CSARVYNHQETQYF.